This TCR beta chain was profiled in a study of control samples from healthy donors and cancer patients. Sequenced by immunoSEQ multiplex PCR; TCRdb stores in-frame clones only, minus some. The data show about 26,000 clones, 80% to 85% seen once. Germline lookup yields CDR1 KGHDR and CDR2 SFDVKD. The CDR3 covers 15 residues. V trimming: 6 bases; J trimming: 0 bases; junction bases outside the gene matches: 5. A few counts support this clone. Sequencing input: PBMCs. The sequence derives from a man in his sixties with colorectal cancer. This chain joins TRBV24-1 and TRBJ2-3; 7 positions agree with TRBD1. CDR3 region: CATSSPGQSTDTQYF. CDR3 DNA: TGTGCCACCAGTTCTCCGGGACAGAGCACAGATACGCAGTATTTT.